Below are 10 T cell receptor beta chains sequenced from a single sample in a study of blood T cell repertoires in COVID-19. Generated by immunoSEQ multiplex PCR, the TCRdb table keeps only in-frame clones and is missing some. The table includes some 82,000 clones, around 80% detected once. Sequenced sample: peripheral blood. Receptor source: a man at least 80 years old with active or convalescent COVID-19.

This chain links TRBV6-6 with TRBJ1-5; no definite D call. The CDR3 consists of 16 residues. V lost 0 bases, J lost 1 base, and 10 bases lay in between. Germline V gene lookup returns CDR1 MNHNY and CDR2 SVGAGI (reference sequence). The CDR3 bases are TGTGCCAGCAGTTACTCGTTGTCCCGGAGCAATCAGCCCCAGCATTTT. Encoded protein: CASSYSLSRSNQPQHF.

The chain couples TRBV30 to TRBJ2-1; 12 positions match TRBD2. V lost 2 bases, J lost 6 bases, and 5 bases stayed unmatched. The CDR3 is made up of 15 amino acids. CDR1 is GTSNPN, CDR2 SVGIG, per germline (reference sequence). The CDR3 coding sequence is TGTGCCTGGAGTAGGGGACTAGCGGGCGTCAATGAGCAGTTCTTC. Its protein is CAWSRGLAGVNEQFF.

The rearrangement joins TRBV27 to TRBJ1-2; TRBD1 matches at 7 bases. CDR3 length equals 14 residues. Germline V lookup: CDR1 MNHEY, CDR2 SMNVEV (reference sequence). V lost 4 bases, J lost 4 bases, and 6 bases stayed unmatched. For the CDR3, the DNA is TGTGCCAGCAGTTATATAACAGGGGTCTATGGCTACACCTTC. Protein: CASSYITGVYGYTF.

The chain joins TRBV11-1 to TRBJ1-1; D gene ambiguous. Germline V gene data show CDR1 as SGHAT and CDR2 as FQDESV (reference sequence). Trimming removed 6 bases from V and 10 bases from J, with 21 bases in between. The CDR3 has 14 amino acids. DNA for the CDR3: TGTGCCAGCAGTCCTACCGACACCCGGCGTAGAGCTTTCTTT. It is translated as CASSPTDTRRRAFF.

V gene TRBV24-1 combines with J gene TRBJ2-3; 8 positions agree with TRBD2. CDR3 length equals 16 residues. Germline V lookup: CDR1 KGHDR, CDR2 SFDVKD. V trimming: 3 bases; J trimming: 1 base; junction bases outside the gene matches: 5. CDR3 nucleotide sequence: TGTGCCACCAGTGATCCTAAGACTAGCGGCACAGATACGCAGTATTTT. It yields the protein CATSDPKTSGTDTQYF.

The V call is TRBV10-3, the J call TRBJ1-5; TRBD1 matches at 12 bases. Germline loops: CDR1 ENHRY, CDR2 SYGVKD. The CDR3 has 17 residues. After removal of 6 bases from V and 5 bases from J, the junction contained 11 bases not matched to a gene. The CDR3 spells CAIRSSGTGGLDQPQHF. The CDR3 DNA reads TGTGCCATCAGGTCGTCCGGGACAGGGGGCCTGGATCAGCCCCAGCATTTT.

The count of this clone is one. The chain employs TRBV4-2 and TRBJ1-6, with TRBD1 matching 8 bases. With 0 bases clipped from V and 12 bases from J, the junction kept 10 bases outside the gene matches. Germline V gives CDR1 LGHNA, CDR2 YNFKEQ. The CDR3 has 16 residues. The CDR3 loop reads CASSQDKRDRYQPLHF. The CDR3 DNA sequence: TGTGCCAGCAGCCAAGATAAAAGGGACAGGTACCAACCCCTCCACTTT.

The V and J genes are TRBV28 and TRBJ1-1, with D hard to call. The V gene's germline CDR1 is MDHEN and CDR2 SYDVKM. The CDR3 is 14 residues long. V lost 6 bases and J lost 3, with 14 bases in between. Here the CDR3 reads CASRPTMGDTEAFF. The CDR3 DNA sequence: TGTGCCAGCAGACCAACCATGGGAGACACTGAAGCTTTCTTT. Full variable domain (rest looked up from reference TRBV28 and TRBJ1-1): DVKVTQSSRYLVKRTGEKVFLECVQDMDHENMFWYRQDPGLGLRLIYFSYDVKMKEKGDIPEGYSVSREKKERFSLILESASTNQTSMYLCASRPTMGDTEAFFGQGTRLTVV.

This clone was counted a few times. The chain recombines TRBV15 with TRBJ2-3, with 8 bases matching TRBD1. The CDR3 is 13 residues long. The V segment lost 8 bases and the J segment 6 bases; nucleotides outside the gene matches: 7. The V gene's germline CDR1 is LNHNV and CDR2 YYDKDF (reference sequence). CDR3 residues: CATRNRGMDTQYF. DNA for the CDR3: TGTGCCACCCGGAACAGGGGGATGGATACGCAGTATTTT.

The J gene is TRBJ1-6, the V gene TRBV18, with 8 positions matching TRBD1. V gave up 3 bases and J gave up 8 bases; unmatched junction bases: 3. Germline V CDR1 and CDR2: KGHSH, LQKENI. The CDR3 has 14 residues. This chain's CDR3 is CASSPNRGDSPLHF. CDR3 sequence (DNA): TGTGCCAGCTCACCGAACAGGGGGGATTCACCCCTCCACTTT.